These 12 T cell receptor beta chains were sequenced from one sample in a study of T-cell reconstitution after alpha-beta-depleted transplantation in children. Notes on the study in general: It was reported that alpha-beta T cells came from several hundred expanded graft clones (about two months after transplant).

Their antigens remain unidentified. During its preparation, the TCRbeta library received unique molecular identifiers. TCRdb recomputed calls from the PCR reads with MiXCR, one row per CDR3 protein. The data contain roughly 30,000 distinct CDR3 sequences, under 6.5% of them singletons. The sequenced sample was peripheral blood, obtained 60 days after TCRalphabeta/CD19-depleted stem cell transplant. These receptors were taken from a child younger than two who had a stem cell transplant for acute myeloid leukemia, so the T cells may come from the graft donor.

On this clonotype itself: It may be a read error: a sequence one base away is much more abundant. This sequence joins TRBV7-2 and TRBJ2-1; 12 bases align to TRBD2. After removal of 5 bases from V and 7 bases from J, the junction contained 12 bases not matched to a gene. Germline assignment: CDR1 SGHTA and CDR2 FQGNSA. The CDR3 is made up of 17 amino acids. CDR3 DNA sequence: TGTGCCAGCAGCACGACTAGCGGGGGCCTAAGGGGGAATGAGCAGTTCTTC. Protein: CASSTTSGGLRGNEQFF.

This clonotype was detected many times. This sequence joins TRBV11-2 and TRBJ1-5; 7 nucleotides match TRBD1. The CDR3 runs to 15 residues. The V and J ends lost 4 bases and 1 base, in that order; junction bases with no gene match: 4. From germline, CDR1 is SGHAT and CDR2 FQNNGV. The CDR3 protein is CASSSGTASNQPQHF. DNA of the CDR3: TGTGCCAGCAGCTCCGGGACAGCGAGCAATCAGCCCCAGCATTTT.

This clonotype appeared many times. The chain is built from TRBV5-5 and TRBJ1-2; possibly TRBD1 for D (5 bases). The CDR3 extends over 18 amino acids. Germline V lookup: CDR1 SGHKS, CDR2 YYEKEE (reference sequence). V was clipped by 4 bases and J by 2 bases, with 24 bases between them. CDR3 region: CASSTGTAYQLSNYGYTF. The CDR3 region has the DNA TGTGCCAGCAGCACTGGGACGGCGTACCAACTCTCAAACTATGGCTACACCTTC.

This clonotype occurred many times. This rearrangement joins TRBV5-1 to TRBJ2-7; D might be TRBD2 (6 bases). The V end lost 3 bases, the J end lost 4 bases, and 17 bases lay between the germline ends. This CDR3 has 15 amino acids. The germline CDR1 and CDR2 sequences are SGHRS and YFSETQ. The CDR3 DNA reads TGCGCCAGCAGCTGGGACTTCCGCTTGGGGTACGAGCAGTACTTC. Protein sequence: CASSWDFRLGYEQYF.

This clonotype has at least ten counts. This rearrangement joins TRBV10-3 to TRBJ2-1; D is unclear. Trimming took off 10 bases at V and 1 base at J, with 17 bases between the two ends. Germline V gene data show CDR1 as ENHRY and CDR2 as SYGVKD. The CDR3 covers 15 residues. CDR3 loop: CATIDPGRSYNEQFF. In DNA form, the CDR3 reads TGTGCCACTATCGATCCGGGCCGGTCCTACAATGAGCAGTTCTTC.

V and J are TRBV7-8 and TRBJ2-7; no firm D call. V dropped 7 bases and J dropped 3 bases, with 13 bases sitting between them. CDR3 length equals 13 residues. CDR1 is SGHVS and CDR2 is FQNEAQ in the germline V gene. In DNA, the CDR3 is TGTGCCAGCACTCTCCCCGGCCTCTACGAGCAGTACTTC. Encoded protein: CASTLPGLYEQYF.

The chain employs TRBV19 and TRBJ1-1; 11 positions match TRBD1. V gave up 2 bases and J gave up 0 bases; unmatched junction bases: 11. Germline V CDR1 and CDR2: LNHDA, SQIVND (reference sequence). This CDR3 contains 19 residues. CDR3 amino acids: CASSIRTGGGDRLNTEAFF. The CDR3 nucleotides read TGTGCCAGTAGTATACGGACAGGGGGCGGCGATCGGTTGAACACTGAAGCTTTCTTT.

This clonotype was seen ten or more times. V is TRBV7-3 and J is TRBJ2-2; TRBD1 agrees at 8 bases. Trimming removed 4 bases from V and 6 bases from J; junction bases left unmatched: 10. Germline CDR1 SGHTA, CDR2 FQGTGA. The CDR3 contains 16 residues. The CDR3 spells CASSSQRTGTAGELFF. In nucleotides, the CDR3 is TGTGCCAGCAGCTCACAAAGGACAGGGACGGCCGGGGAGCTGTTTTTT. Looking up the rest from reference TRBV7-3 and TRBJ2-2 gives the full variable domain: GAGVSQTPSNKVTEKGKYVELRCDPISGHTALYWYRQSLGQGPEFLIYFQGTGAADDSGLPNDRFFAVRPEGSVSTLKIQRTERGDSAVYLCASSSQRTGTAGELFFGEGSRLTVL.

This clonotype has ten or more counts. The chain couples TRBV7-9 to TRBJ2-2; D ambiguous. The CDR3 is 12 amino acids. Germline V gene lookup returns CDR1 SEHNR and CDR2 FQNEAQ (reference sequence). Trimming cost V 7 bases and J 3 bases, with 6 bases left between them. In DNA form, the CDR3 reads TGTGCCAGCAACCCGGACACCGGGGAGCTGTTTTTT. Residues: CASNPDTGELFF. Full variable domain (remainder filled in from reference TRBV7-9 and TRBJ2-2): DTGVSQNPRHKITKRGQNVTFRCDPISEHNRLYWYRQTLGQGPEFLTYFQNEAQLEKSRLLSDRFSAERPKGSFSTLEIQRTEQGDSAMYLCASNPDTGELFFGEGSRLTVL.

This clonotype has ten or more counts. The chain couples TRBV4-3 to TRBJ1-2; 9 bases agree with TRBD1. Germline CDR1 and CDR2: LGHNA and YSLEER. V shed 1 base, J shed 1 base, and the junction held 10 bases outside the gene matches. This CDR3 contains 18 residues. CDR3 region: CASSQAPSDRGNNYGYTF. CDR3 nucleotide sequence: TGCGCCAGCAGCCAAGCCCCCTCGGACAGGGGCAATAACTATGGCTACACCTTC.

The sample holds a few counts of this clonotype. V usage is TRBV7-3 and J usage is TRBJ1-2; D gene unclear. The germline CDR1 and CDR2 sequences are SGHTA and FQGTGA. The CDR3 extends over 12 amino acids. V was trimmed by 5 bases and J by 5 bases, leaving 9 bases between them. In DNA form, the CDR3 reads TGTGCCAGCAGCCGCCCGGGGTATGGCTACACCTTC. It is translated as CASSRPGYGYTF.

This clonotype was found many times. The chain joins TRBV12-3 or TRBV12-4 to TRBJ2-2; 7 bases map to TRBD1. The CDR3 has 15 amino acids. Trimming took 0 bases from V and 6 from J; bases not matched to a gene: 4. CDR3 in amino acids: CASSLARTGAGELFF. CDR3 sequence (DNA): TGTGCCAGCAGTTTAGCTCGCACAGGGGCCGGGGAGCTGTTTTTT.